Listed below are T cell receptor beta chains from one sample, sequenced in a study of radiation and T cells in renal cell carcinoma. Repertoires were generated with immunoSEQ multiplex PCR, while TCRdb's copy carries only in-frame clones and drops some. The table records roughly 130,000 clones, approximately 90% of them present only once. The material sequenced was blood, taken from a patient whose treatment included radiotherapy and nephrectomy. These receptors were obtained from a woman in her 70s with renal cell carcinoma. CDR3s include the opening cysteine and the closing phenylalanine or tryptophan. The D gene is left open where the match is weak. Where a row states a size, it is once, few, many or the class of an expanded clone; other rows omit it.

D gene	V gene	J gene	clone size	CDR3 protein	CDR3 DNA
TRBD2	TRBV13	TRBJ2-1	-	CASSLGGLAARGEQFF	TGTGCCAGCAGCTTAGGAGGACTAGCTGCTCGGGGTGAGCAGTTCTTC
TRBD1	TRBV7-7	TRBJ2-2	-	CASSRDRTNTGELFF	TGTGCTAGCAGCCGGGACAGAACGAACACCGGGGAGCTGTTTTTT
-	TRBV28	TRBJ1-5	-	CASTTHEGDNQPQHF	TGTGCCAGCACTACCCACGAGGGGGACAATCAGCCCCAGCATTTT
-	TRBV15	TRBJ2-6	-	CATSRVLGGANVLTF	TGTGCCACCAGCAGAGTGCTGGGTGGGGCCAACGTCCTGACTTTC
-	TRBV15	TRBJ1-5	once	CATSRDRAPDQPQHF	TGTGCCACCAGCAGAGATCGGGCACCTGATCAGCCCCAGCATTTT
TRBD1	TRBV9	TRBJ2-7	-	CASSVGQGATYEQYF	TGTGCCAGCAGCGTAGGACAGGGGGCCACCTACGAGCAGTACTTC
-	TRBV30	TRBJ1-5	-	CAWEGDSDQPQHF	TGTGCCTGGGAAGGGGATTCCGATCAGCCCCAGCATTTT
TRBD1	TRBV7-8	TRBJ1-1	-	CASSFEGTANTEAFF	TGTGCCAGCAGCTTTGAAGGGACAGCGAACACTGAAGCTTTCTTT
-	TRBV7-2	TRBJ1-1	-	CASSLKGRTDQAFF	TGTGCCAGCAGCTTAAAGGGGAGGACTGACCAAGCTTTCTTT
-	TRBV4-3	TRBJ2-2	-	CASSNPTASTGELFF	TGCGCCAGCAGCAACCCGACAGCATCCACCGGGGAGCTGTTTTTT
-	TRBV14	TRBJ2-7	-	CASSQVGSTVAEQYF	TGTGCCAGCAGCCAAGTTGGCAGTACTGTTGCCGAGCAGTACTTC
-	TRBV18	TRBJ2-5	-	CASSPRSQETQYF	TGTGCCAGCTCACCGCGGAGTCAAGAGACCCAGTACTTC
TRBD2	TRBV10-2	TRBJ2-7	once	CASSESGRPYEQYF	TGCGCCAGCAGTGAGAGCGGGAGACCCTACGAGCAGTACTTC
TRBD2	TRBV30	TRBJ2-7	-	CACAVLAGGPGEQYF	TGTGCCTGTGCCGTGCTGGCGGGGGGGCCGGGCGAGCAGTACTTC
-	TRBV27	TRBJ2-7	-	CASSLRGSRVEQYF	TGTGCCAGCAGTTTACGGGGGTCGCGGGTCGAGCAGTACTTC
-	TRBV4-1	TRBJ2-2	-	CASSQGSSNTGELFF	TGCGCCAGCAGCCAAGGGTCATCGAACACCGGGGAGCTGTTTTTT
-	TRBV30	TRBJ1-1	-	CAWTLGQGTEAFF	TGTGCCTGGACTTTAGGGCAGGGCACTGAAGCTTTCTTT
TRBD1	TRBV10-3	TRBJ1-4	-	CATMTGGGTNEKLFF	TGTGCCACCATGACAGGGGGGGGAACTAATGAAAAACTGTTTTTT
TRBD2	TRBV5-1	TRBJ2-1	-	CASSPRLAGVYNEQFF	TGCGCCAGCAGCCCGCGGTTAGCGGGGGTCTACAATGAGCAGTTCTTC
-	TRBV30	TRBJ2-2	-	CAWTQPGVATGELFF	TGTGCCTGGACTCAGCCAGGGGTAGCCACCGGGGAGCTGTTTTTT
-	TRBV4-1	TRBJ1-2	-	CASSQESLYGYTF	TGCGCCAGCAGCCAAGAATCCCTCTATGGCTACACCTTC
-	TRBV9	TRBJ2-1	-	CASSVGTSNPPYNEQFF	TGTGCCAGCAGCGTAGGGACCTCGAACCCGCCGTACAATGAGCAGTTCTTC